The clone carrying this T cell receptor beta chain was counted only a few times. MiXCR, applied by TCRdb to the RT-PCR reads, yields one record per CDR3 protein. The table lists hundreds of thousands of distinct CDR3 sequences, 12% to 15% of them singletons. The ends were cut back, 4 bases at V and 0 bases at J, with 7 bases in the middle. CDR3 size: 13 residues. Germline V gene sequence: CDR1 DFQATT, CDR2 SNEGSKA (reference sequence). This chain connects TRBV20-1 to TRBJ2-1; D not certain. Material for sequencing was memory CD4+ T cells from blood. The TCR was taken from a female donor in good health, serving as a healthy control. The CDR3 DNA sequence: TGCAGTGCTAATCCGAGCTCCTACAATGAGCAGTTCTTC. Its translation: CSANPSSYNEQFF.